These 9 T cell receptor beta chains share one sample of origin, sequenced in a study of T cell repertoires in cytomegalovirus infection. From the reads, TCRdb called clonotypes with MiXCR, one entry per CDR3 protein. The sample shows over 120,000 distinct CDR3 sequences, 25% to 35% of them seen only once. Their antigen targets remain unknown. Sequenced material: CD8+ T cells from cultured PBMCs, taken from culture after CMV antigen stimulation. The receptors shown here come from a human donor in good health (CMV status not recorded). Some clones in this sample may be carry-over from other donors' samples.

Only a few counts were recorded for this clonotype. This rearrangement joins TRBV7-6 to TRBJ2-3, with 14 bases matching TRBD2. The CDR3 runs 19 residues. Germline V CDR1 and CDR2: SGHVS, FNYEAQ. The V segment lost 5 bases and the J segment 1 base; nucleotides outside the gene matches: 11. The CDR3 DNA reads as TGTGCCAGCAGCCCGCTCCGTTTGGGACTAGCGGGGGGCACAGATACGCAGTATTTT. It yields the protein CASSPLRLGLAGGTDTQYF.

The V and J genes are TRBV11-1 and TRBJ1-1; the D gene is possibly TRBD1 (5 bases). This CDR3 spans 13 amino acids. The V and J ends lost 4 bases and 3 bases respectively, with 9 bases between them. CDR1 is SGHAT, CDR2 FQDESV, per germline (reference sequence). CDR3 in DNA: TGTGCCAGCAGCTCCTCGGGGCACACTGAAGCTTTCTTT. It specifies CASSSSGHTEAFF.

The CDR3 DNA is TGTGCCAGCAGTGGGACGACAGGGATAATCTACGAGCAGTACTTC. Protein: CASSGTTGIIYEQYF. The rearrangement joins TRBV25-1 to TRBJ2-7, with 7 bases matching TRBD1. The germline V gene encodes CDR1 MGHDK and CDR2 SYGVNS. V gave up 4 bases and J gave up 3 bases; unmatched junction bases: 9. The CDR3 consists of 15 residues.

The CDR3 region has the DNA TGTGCCAGCAGTTTACAGGGGCACAACACTGAAGCTTTCTTT. Its translation: CASSLQGHNTEAFF. This chain uses TRBV27 with TRBJ1-1; D perhaps matches TRBD1 (6 bases). Germline V gene sequence: CDR1 MNHEY, CDR2 SMNVEV (reference sequence). The CDR3 contains 14 residues. Trimming took 2 bases from V and 2 from J, leaving 9 bases between them.

The chain carries TRBV20-1 and TRBJ1-2; the D is unclear. Germline lookup yields CDR1 DFQATT and CDR2 SNEGSKA (reference sequence). The length of the CDR3 is 13 residues. Here the CDR3 DNA reads TGCAGCCGCGGGTTTCTCGGGAACTATGGCTACACCTTC. The encoded protein is CSRGFLGNYGYTF.

In the case of this clonotype: Mismatch with germline at one junction end may stem from a read error. This chain uses TRBV11-2 with TRBJ2-7; TRBD1 or TRBD2 may be the D gene (5 bases each). This CDR3 is 16 amino acids long. CDR1 and CDR2 (germline): SGHAT, FQNNGV. CDR3 protein: CGSSLEGYSPFSEQYF. CDR3 coding DNA: TGTGGCAGCAGCTTAGAGGGGTACAGCCCTTTTTCCGAGCAGTACTTC.

The V call is TRBV29-1, the J call TRBJ2-3; TRBD2 agrees at 12 bases. Germline-derived CDR1 and CDR2 are SQVTM and ANQGSEA. V was pared by 0 bases and J by 5 bases, with 15 bases of the junction left unmatched. The CDR3 is 19 amino acids. The CDR3: CSVEDPFRSSGGAGDTQYF. Written as DNA, the CDR3 is TGCAGCGTTGAAGATCCCTTCCGTTCTAGCGGGGGGGCCGGAGATACGCAGTATTTT.

This clonotype was detected a few times. The rearrangement uses TRBV27 and TRBJ1-5, with TRBD1 as a possible D gene (6 bases). Per the germline V gene, CDR1 is MNHEY and CDR2 is SMNVEV (reference sequence). This CDR3 is 16 amino acids long. Trimming removed 6 bases at V and 6 bases at J, with 21 bases between. This chain's CDR3 is CASRPIQGLKGQPQHF. The CDR3 DNA reads TGTGCCAGCAGACCCATACAGGGCTTGAAGGGTCAGCCCCAGCATTTT.

This clonotype has more than one count but fewer than ten. V usage is TRBV20-1 and J usage is TRBJ2-7, with TRBD1 identical over 11 bases. This CDR3 region has 13 residues. Germline V CDR1 and CDR2: DFQATT, SNEGSKA (reference sequence). The trim removed 6 bases at V and 2 bases at J, leaving 3 bases unmatched. The CDR3 bases are TGCAGTGCCCGGGACAGGGGGACCTACGAGCAGTACTTC. The encoded protein is CSARDRGTYEQYF.